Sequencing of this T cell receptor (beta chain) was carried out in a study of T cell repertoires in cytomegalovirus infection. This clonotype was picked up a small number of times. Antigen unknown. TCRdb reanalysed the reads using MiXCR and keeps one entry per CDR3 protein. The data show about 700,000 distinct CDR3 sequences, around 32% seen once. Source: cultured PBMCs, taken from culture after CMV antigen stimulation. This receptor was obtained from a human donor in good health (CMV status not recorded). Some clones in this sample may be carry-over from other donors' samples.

Written as DNA, the CDR3 is TGTGCCACCAGCAGGCCATCTAGGGGTTCGGAGACCCAGTACTTC. Translation gives CATSRPSRGSETQYF. This chain connects TRBV15 to TRBJ2-5; D perhaps matches TRBD1 (5 bases). The CDR3 extends over 15 amino acids. V gave up 3 bases and J gave up 5 bases, with 16 bases separating them. The V gene's germline CDR1 is LNHNV and CDR2 YYDKDF (reference sequence). Variable domain in full (rest from reference TRBV15 and TRBJ2-5): DAMVIQNPRYQVTQFGKPVTLSCSQTLNHNVMYWYQQKSSQAPKLLFHYYDKDFNNEADTPDNFQSRRPNTSFCFLDIRSPGLGDTAMYLCATSRPSRGSETQYFGPGTRLLVL.